Shown below are 4 T cell receptor beta chains from a single sample sequenced in a study of molecular identifiers for immune sequencing clone quantification. One entry per CDR3 protein results from TCRdb running MiXCR on the PCR reads. The table has about 65,000 distinct CDR3 sequences, less than 20% seen once; the top ten hold about 1.6%. Sequencing was performed on naive CD8+ T cells from blood, with Jurkat cell RNA spiked in. Subset meaning: FACS-sorted CD8+CD4-CCR7+CD45RA+ naive T cells. The receptors originated from a human donor in good health. Some libraries in this study had Jurkat cell RNA spiked in.

Concerning this clonotype itself: One base away lies a much larger clone, so this may be a sequencing read error. The rearrangement links TRBV30 to TRBJ2-7; D may be TRBD1 (5 bases). This CDR3 contains 13 residues. CDR1 and CDR2 (germline): GTSNPN, SVGIG (reference sequence). With 0 bases removed from V and 9 bases from J, the gap between germline ends came to 15 bases. In DNA form, the CDR3 reads TGTGCCTGGAGTGTAGGGCTAGTTAGGGGGCAGTACTTC. It is translated as CAWSVGLVRGQYF.

As regards this clonotype: At one of its ends the junction is not consistent with the germline gene, which may arise from a read error. This sequence joins TRBV7-8 and TRBJ2-7, with 9 nucleotides matching TRBD1. Germline CDR1 and CDR2: SGHVS and FQNEAQ. There are 15 residues in the CDR3. The CDR3 nucleotides are TGTGCCTGCAGCTTACCGGGACAGGGAGCCTACGAGCAGTACTTC. Translated: CACSLPGQGAYEQYF.

With respect to this clonotype: No conserved phenylalanine or tryptophan is present at the end of the CDR3, so a read error is the likely explanation. The rearrangement uses TRBV9 and TRBJ1-3; possibly TRBD1 for D (5 bases). Between the trimmed V and J ends, which lost 3 bases and 3 bases, there was a span of 16 bases. CDR1 is SGDLS, CDR2 YYNGEE, per germline. The CDR3 contains 16 residues. The CDR3 loop is CASSGDGEGVGNTIYL. CDR3 in DNA: TGTGCCAGCAGCGGGGACGGAGAGGGAGTTGGAAACACCATATATCTT.

This clonotype appeared many times. The V gene is TRBV7-2, the J gene TRBJ2-7; D is ambiguous. The CDR3 runs 16 residues. Trimming took off 2 bases at V and 7 bases at J, with 21 bases between the two ends. Germline V gene lookup returns CDR1 SGHTA and CDR2 FQGNSA. This CDR3 reads CASSLSVSGRRKEQYF. The CDR3 nucleotides read TGTGCCAGCAGCTTATCTGTTTCGGGCCGACGAAAAGAGCAGTACTTC.